These 23 T cell receptor beta chains share one sample of origin, sequenced in a study of blood T cells in healthy people across ages. With a J-beta primer mix and a sample-barcoded 5' primer, a second PCR ran about 7 to 12 cycles. TCRdb passed the 5' RACE reads through MiXCR, listing each CDR3 protein once. This table holds hundreds of thousands of distinct CDR3 sequences, 40% to 50% found once. Material for sequencing was blood. These receptors came from an elderly man in good health.

The chain joins TRBV6-5 to TRBJ2-3; 12 bases align to TRBD2. The CDR3 spans 15 residues. The germline gives CDR1 MNHEY, CDR2 SVGAGI. V trimming: 5 bases; J trimming: 5 bases; junction bases outside the gene matches: 5. DNA of the CDR3: TGTGCCAGCAGTCGACTAGCGGGGGCAGGAGATACGCAGTATTTT. It codes for CASSRLAGAGDTQYF.

This sequence joins TRBV29-1 and TRBJ1-2; unclear D gene. Germline assignment: CDR1 SQVTM and CDR2 ANQGSEA. The CDR3 runs to 12 residues. Between the trimmed V and J ends, which lost 3 bases and 7 bases, there was a span of 12 bases. The CDR3 nucleotides are TGCAGCGTTGATGACGGGTTAGGTGGCTACACCTTC. This encodes CSVDDGLGGYTF.

This clonotype was seen a few times. The gene calls are TRBV6-2 or TRBV6-3 and TRBJ2-7, with 12 bases lining up with TRBD2. V lost 6 bases to trimming and J lost 1 base; unmatched junction nucleotides: 13. The CDR3 sequence is 18 residues long. Germline CDR1 reads MNHEY; CDR2 reads SVGEGT. CDR3: CASRAPGLAGYKSYEQYF. In DNA, the CDR3 is TGTGCCAGCAGAGCACCGGGACTAGCGGGCTACAAGTCCTACGAGCAGTACTTC.

This clonotype appeared a single time. The chain couples TRBV3-1 to TRBJ2-3, with 10 bases matching TRBD2. Per germline, CDR1 LGHDT and CDR2 YNNKEL (reference sequence). V shed 1 base, J shed 0 bases, and the junction held 7 bases outside the gene matches. This CDR3 region has 18 residues. CDR3 bases: TGTGCCAGCAGCCAAGGGCGACTAGCGGGCTCTAGCACAGATACGCAGTATTTT. Translation: CASSQGRLAGSSTDTQYF.

This clonotype was counted a few times. The chain is built from TRBV6-6 and TRBJ2-3; unclear D gene. Trimming took off 5 bases at V and 4 bases at J, with 7 bases between the two ends. The CDR3 has 12 amino acids. Germline V lookup: CDR1 MNHNY, CDR2 SVGAGI (reference sequence). CDR3 loop: CASSRVADTQYF. DNA for the CDR3: TGTGCCAGCAGTAGGGTGGCAGATACGCAGTATTTT.

The rearrangement joins TRBV27 to TRBJ2-7; no reliable D call. The ends were cut back, 2 bases at V and 5 bases at J, with 13 bases in the middle. This CDR3 is 14 amino acids long. Germline V gives CDR1 MNHEY, CDR2 SMNVEV (reference sequence). CDR3 bases: TGTGCCAGCAGTTTAGTGGGCTCTATCAACGAGCAGTACTTC. Its protein is CASSLVGSINEQYF.

V is TRBV20-1 and J is TRBJ2-7; 7 nucleotides agree with TRBD2. Germline loops: CDR1 DFQATT, CDR2 SNEGSKA (reference sequence). Losses at the gene ends were 6 bases for V and 3 bases for J; bases not matched to a gene: 11. The CDR3 totals 14 residues. Here the CDR3 reads CSAREASGFYEQYF. CDR3 nucleotides: TGCAGTGCCCGGGAGGCTAGTGGATTCTACGAGCAGTACTTC.

The V and J genes are TRBV4-2 and TRBJ1-3; 12 bases align to TRBD1. CDR3 length: 18 amino acids. Germline trimming cut 5 bases from V and 4 bases from J; bases unmatched to any gene: 12. Germline CDR1 and CDR2: LGHNA and YNFKEQ. The CDR3 DNA is TGTGCCAGCAGCACCCTAGGGCCGGGACAGGGGGCCGGAAACACCATATATTTT. Translating it yields CASSTLGPGQGAGNTIYF.

For the CDR3, the DNA is TGCGCCAGCAGCTTGGACCCTAGCGGGAGGCGCGAGCAGTACTTC. This codes for CASSLDPSGRREQYF. The chain has TRBV5-1 and TRBJ2-7; 11 positions match TRBD2. The length of the CDR3 is 15 residues. Losses at the gene ends were 0 bases for V and 6 bases for J; bases not matched to a gene: 5. Germline V CDR1 and CDR2: SGHRS, YFSETQ.

The rearrangement joins TRBV7-2 to TRBJ2-4, with a possible D match to TRBD1 (5 bases). Deletions cut 5 bases from V and 13 bases from J, with 21 bases between. Germline V gene data show CDR1 as SGHTA and CDR2 as FQGNSA. The CDR3 is made up of 14 amino acids. The DNA for the CDR3 is TGTGCCAGCAGCCTCCCCCCTCTAGGGGTTGAGCAGTACTTC. It translates to CASSLPPLGVEQYF.

This clonotype has more than one count but fewer than ten. In DNA form, the CDR3 reads TGTGCCAGCAGGGGTGAGATAAATGGCGAGCAGTACTTC. Residues: CASRGEINGEQYF. The chain couples TRBV3-1 to TRBJ2-7; no firm D call. CDR3 size: 13 residues. From germline, CDR1 is LGHDT and CDR2 YNNKEL (reference sequence). Trimming stripped 6 bases from V and 6 bases from J, with 15 bases between.

V and J are TRBV29-1 and TRBJ2-2, with TRBD2 matching over 9 bases. This CDR3 has 14 amino acids. CDR1 is SQVTM and CDR2 is ANQGSEA in the germline V gene. The V gene end was trimmed by 6 bases and the J gene end by 6 bases; junction bases not matched to a gene: 8. The CDR3 reads CSVVKGLASGELFF. CDR3 in DNA: TGCAGCGTGGTGAAGGGACTAGCTTCCGGGGAGCTGTTTTTT.

The chain employs TRBV10-3 and TRBJ2-7; 9 nucleotides match TRBD1. This CDR3 has 14 amino acids. The ends lost 6 bases at V and 6 bases at J; junction bases unmatched: 9. Germline V gene lookup returns CDR1 ENHRY and CDR2 SYGVKD. The DNA for the CDR3 is TGTGCCATCAGCCGGACAGGGGATGGCCGCGAGCAGTACTTC. Protein: CAISRTGDGREQYF.

V and J are TRBV5-1 and TRBJ2-1, with 8 bases that match TRBD2. Trimming removed 3 bases from V and 4 bases from J; junction bases left unmatched: 18. The CDR3 has 19 amino acids. Germline values: CDR1 SGHRS, CDR2 YFSETQ. CDR3 coding DNA: TGCGCCAGCAGCTCGGGGATCCTCCTAGCGGGCAAACTATACAATGAGCAGTTCTTC. This codes for CASSSGILLAGKLYNEQFF.

The sample holds a few counts of this clonotype. The genes are TRBV6-2 or TRBV6-3 and TRBJ2-1, with 9 bases fitting TRBD2. The CDR3 is made up of 16 amino acids. V was clipped by 4 bases and J by 8 bases; unmatched bases: 12. The V gene's germline CDR1 is MNHEY and CDR2 SVGEGT. CDR3 nucleotide sequence: TGTGCCAGCAGTTCGCGGGAGCGGGGGGCCATGGATGAGCAGTTCTTC. Protein product: CASSSRERGAMDEQFF.

The CDR3 protein is CASMGVVEKLFF. CDR3 nucleotide sequence: TGTGCCAGCATGGGGGTAGTGGAAAAACTGTTTTTT. The rearrangement links TRBV7-9 to TRBJ1-4; D possibly corresponds to TRBD1 (5 bases). This CDR3 has 12 residues. The ends were cut back, 7 bases at V and 8 bases at J, with 11 bases in the middle. Germline V gene lookup returns CDR1 SEHNR and CDR2 FQNEAQ (reference sequence).

The rearrangement joins TRBV6-2 or TRBV6-3 to TRBJ2-3; D gene ambiguous. This CDR3 has 15 amino acids. V lost 2 bases and J lost 1, with 10 bases in between. The germline V gene has CDR1 MNHEY and CDR2 SVGEGT. The CDR3 DNA sequence: TGTGCCAGCAGTTACGGGTTGCAGGGCACAGATACGCAGTATTTT. Translating it yields CASSYGLQGTDTQYF.

This clonotype was recorded once. The CDR3 region is CASSGVPGQGAPAFF. The CDR3 DNA is TGTGCCAGCAGTGGGGTCCCGGGACAGGGGGCGCCGGCTTTCTTT. The chain employs TRBV12-3 or TRBV12-4 and TRBJ1-1; 12 bases agree with TRBD1. The trim removed 5 bases at V and 11 bases at J, leaving 12 bases unmatched. This CDR3 comprises 15 residues.

A note on this clonotype: This may be a read error: a much more frequent sequence differs by one nucleotide. The chain combines TRBV9 with TRBJ2-1; D tentatively reads TRBD1 or TRBD2 (6 bases each). In germline, CDR1 is SGDLS, CDR2 YYNGEE. V was shortened by 0 bases and J by 6 bases, with 13 bases between the two germline ends. The CDR3 totals 15 residues. This CDR3 reads CASSVEDGGLNEQFF. The CDR3 nucleotides are TGTGCCAGCAGCGTAGAGGACGGGGGCCTCAATGAGCAGTTCTTC.

The sample holds many counts of this clonotype. This CDR3 is CASSPRDRGHNEQFF. CDR3 DNA: TGCGCCAGCAGCCCCCGGGACAGGGGTCACAATGAGCAGTTCTTC. The V call is TRBV10-1, the J call TRBJ2-1; TRBD1 matches 10 bases. Per germline, CDR1 WNHNN and CDR2 SYGVQD (reference sequence). After removal of 6 bases from V and 5 bases from J, the junction contained 7 bases not matched to a gene. This CDR3 region has 15 residues.

The chain joins TRBV20-1 to TRBJ2-5, with 8 bases matching TRBD2. Germline V gene sequence: CDR1 DFQATT, CDR2 SNEGSKA (reference sequence). The V gene end was trimmed by 8 bases and the J gene end by 4 bases; junction bases not matched to a gene: 9. The CDR3 runs to 13 residues. CDR3 amino acids: CSPSGGVGETQYF. DNA of the CDR3: TGCAGTCCCAGCGGGGGAGTCGGAGAGACCCAGTACTTC.

For this clonotype: A clone one base away is much larger, so this may be a read error. Lacking the conserved final phenylalanine or tryptophan, this CDR3 likely reflects a read error. The rearrangement uses TRBV7-2 and TRBJ2-1, with D possibly matching TRBD2 (7 bases). The germline gives CDR1 SGHTA, CDR2 FQGNSA. CDR3 size: 20 residues. Trimming left V 6 bases short and J 5 bases short, with 32 bases between. DNA for the CDR3: TGTGCCAGCAGTCCCAGGCGGGGGCGCCGGCTCGGAGGGGCTGACAATGAGCAGTTCTTA. Translating gives CASSPRRGRRLGGADNEQFL.

This sequence joins TRBV14 and TRBJ2-2; TRBD1 is a possible D gene (6 bases). V lost 0 bases and J 2 bases, leaving 13 bases between the germline ends. CDR1 and CDR2 from the germline V gene are SGHDN and FVKESK. This CDR3 is built from 17 residues. CDR3 amino acids: CASSQDMGALNTGELFF. The CDR3 DNA follows: TGTGCCAGCAGCCAAGATATGGGGGCCCTAAACACCGGGGAGCTGTTTTTT.